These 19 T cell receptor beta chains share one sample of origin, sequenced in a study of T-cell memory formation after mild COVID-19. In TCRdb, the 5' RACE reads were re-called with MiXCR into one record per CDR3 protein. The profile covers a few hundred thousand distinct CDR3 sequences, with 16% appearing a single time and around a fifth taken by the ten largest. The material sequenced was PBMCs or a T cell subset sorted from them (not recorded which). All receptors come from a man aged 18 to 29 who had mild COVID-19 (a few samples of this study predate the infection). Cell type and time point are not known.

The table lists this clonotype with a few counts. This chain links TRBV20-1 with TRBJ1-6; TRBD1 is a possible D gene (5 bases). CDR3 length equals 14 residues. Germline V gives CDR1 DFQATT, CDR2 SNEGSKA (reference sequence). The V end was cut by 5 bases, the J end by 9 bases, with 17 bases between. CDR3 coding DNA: TGCAGTGCTGTTAGACAGCCCGGGGGTTCACCCCTCCACTTT. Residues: CSAVRQPGGSPLHF.

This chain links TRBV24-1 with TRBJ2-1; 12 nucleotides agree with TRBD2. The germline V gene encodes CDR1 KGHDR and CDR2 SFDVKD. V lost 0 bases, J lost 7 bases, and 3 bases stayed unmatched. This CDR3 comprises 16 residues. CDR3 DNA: TGTGCCACCAGTGATTTGGGGCTAGCGGGGGGGAATGAGCAGTTCTTC. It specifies CATSDLGLAGGNEQFF.

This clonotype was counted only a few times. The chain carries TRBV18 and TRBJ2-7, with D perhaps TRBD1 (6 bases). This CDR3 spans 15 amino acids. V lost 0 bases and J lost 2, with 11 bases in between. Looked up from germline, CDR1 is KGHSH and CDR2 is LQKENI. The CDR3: CASSPPGGGTYEQYF. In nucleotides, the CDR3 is TGTGCCAGCTCACCACCAGGGGGTGGAACCTACGAGCAGTACTTC.

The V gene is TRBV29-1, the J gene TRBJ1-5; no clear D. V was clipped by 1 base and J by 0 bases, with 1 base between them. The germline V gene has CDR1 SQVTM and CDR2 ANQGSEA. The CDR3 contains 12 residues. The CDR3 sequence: CSVEVSNQPQHF. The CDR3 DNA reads TGCAGCGTTGAAGTTAGCAATCAGCCCCAGCATTTT.

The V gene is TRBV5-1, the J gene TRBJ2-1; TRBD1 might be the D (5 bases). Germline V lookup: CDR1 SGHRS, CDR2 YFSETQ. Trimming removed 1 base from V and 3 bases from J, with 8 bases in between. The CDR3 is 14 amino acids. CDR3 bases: TGCGCCAGCAGCTTGCAGGGAATCTACAATGAGCAGTTCTTC. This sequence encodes CASSLQGIYNEQFF.

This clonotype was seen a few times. The CDR3 loop is CASSLWTGANSPLHF. The CDR3 nucleotides are TGCGCCAGCAGCCTTTGGACAGGGGCCAATTCACCCCTCCACTTT. This chain joins TRBV5-1 and TRBJ1-6, with 9 bases matching TRBD1. The germline V gene encodes CDR1 SGHRS and CDR2 YFSETQ. The CDR3 totals 15 residues. The ends lost 4 bases at V and 7 bases at J; junction bases unmatched: 6.

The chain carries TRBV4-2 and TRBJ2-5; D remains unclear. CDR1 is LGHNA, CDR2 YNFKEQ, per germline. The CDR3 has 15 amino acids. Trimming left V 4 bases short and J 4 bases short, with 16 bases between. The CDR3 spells CASSPSMGSTETQYF. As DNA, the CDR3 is TGTGCCAGCAGCCCCTCGATGGGGTCTACAGAGACCCAGTACTTC.

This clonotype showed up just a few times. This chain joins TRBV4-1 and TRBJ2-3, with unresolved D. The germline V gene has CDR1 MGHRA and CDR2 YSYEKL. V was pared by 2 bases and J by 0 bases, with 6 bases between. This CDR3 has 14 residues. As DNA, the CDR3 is TGCGCCAGCAGCCAACACGGCAGCACAGATACGCAGTATTTT. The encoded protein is CASSQHGSTDTQYF.

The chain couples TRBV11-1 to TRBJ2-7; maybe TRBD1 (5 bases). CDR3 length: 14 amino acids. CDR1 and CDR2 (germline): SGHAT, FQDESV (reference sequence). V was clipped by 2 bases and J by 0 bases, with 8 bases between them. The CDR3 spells CASSLQGYSYEQYV. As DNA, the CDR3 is TGTGCCAGCAGCTTACAGGGATACTCCTACGAGCAGTACGTC.

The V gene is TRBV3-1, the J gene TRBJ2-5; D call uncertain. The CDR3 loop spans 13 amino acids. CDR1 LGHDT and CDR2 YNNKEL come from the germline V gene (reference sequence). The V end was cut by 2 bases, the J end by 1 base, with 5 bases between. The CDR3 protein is CASSQWPQETQYF. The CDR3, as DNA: TGTGCCAGCAGCCAATGGCCCCAAGAGACCCAGTACTTC.

The CDR3 sequence is CASSQTGTRTDEQFF. The CDR3 nucleotides read TGTGCCAGCAGCCAAACGGGGACTAGGACGGATGAGCAGTTCTTC. The chain combines TRBV7-2 with TRBJ2-1; 8 bases align to TRBD2. The J segment lost 8 bases and the V segment lost 5 bases, leaving 11 bases of the junction unmatched. This CDR3 region has 15 residues. Germline loops: CDR1 SGHTA, CDR2 FQGNSA.

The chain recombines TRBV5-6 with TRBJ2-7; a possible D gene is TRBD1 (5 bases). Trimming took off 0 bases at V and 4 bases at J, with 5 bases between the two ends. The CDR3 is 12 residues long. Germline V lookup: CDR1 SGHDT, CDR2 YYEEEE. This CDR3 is CASSLGQYEQYV. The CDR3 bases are TGTGCCAGCAGCTTGGGACAGTACGAGCAGTACGTC.

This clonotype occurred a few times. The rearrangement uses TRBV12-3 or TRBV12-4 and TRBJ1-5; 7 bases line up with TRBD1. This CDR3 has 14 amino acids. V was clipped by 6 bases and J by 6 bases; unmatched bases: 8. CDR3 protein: CASSSPPGGQPQHF. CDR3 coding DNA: TGTGCCAGCAGCTCCCCACCAGGGGGTCAGCCCCAGCATTTT.

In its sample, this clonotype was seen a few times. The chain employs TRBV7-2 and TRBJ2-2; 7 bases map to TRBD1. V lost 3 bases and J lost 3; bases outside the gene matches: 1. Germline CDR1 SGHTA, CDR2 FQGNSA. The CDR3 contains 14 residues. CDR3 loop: CASSLTGYTGELFF. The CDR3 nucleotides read TGTGCCAGCAGCTTGACAGGGTACACCGGGGAGCTGTTTTTT.

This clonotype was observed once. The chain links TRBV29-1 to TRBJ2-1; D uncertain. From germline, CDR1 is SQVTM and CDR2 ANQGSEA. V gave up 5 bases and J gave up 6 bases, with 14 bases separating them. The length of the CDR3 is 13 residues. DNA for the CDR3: TGCAGCGTTCACCAGACACAGATCAATGAGCAGTTCTTC. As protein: CSVHQTQINEQFF.

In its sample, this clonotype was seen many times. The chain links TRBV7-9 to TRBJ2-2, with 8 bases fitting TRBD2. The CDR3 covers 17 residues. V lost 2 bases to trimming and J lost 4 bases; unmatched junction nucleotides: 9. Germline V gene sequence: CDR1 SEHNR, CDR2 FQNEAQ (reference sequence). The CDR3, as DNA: TGTGCCAGCAGCTTACGGAGCGGGGGCCGTAGCACCGGGGAGCTGTTTTTT. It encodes CASSLRSGGRSTGELFF.

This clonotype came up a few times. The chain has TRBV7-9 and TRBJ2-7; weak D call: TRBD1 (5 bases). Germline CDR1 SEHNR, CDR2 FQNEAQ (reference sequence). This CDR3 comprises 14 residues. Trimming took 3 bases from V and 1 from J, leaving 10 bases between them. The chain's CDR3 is CASSLWTSSYEQYF. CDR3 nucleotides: TGTGCCAGCAGCTTGTGGACATCTTCCTACGAGCAGTACTTC.

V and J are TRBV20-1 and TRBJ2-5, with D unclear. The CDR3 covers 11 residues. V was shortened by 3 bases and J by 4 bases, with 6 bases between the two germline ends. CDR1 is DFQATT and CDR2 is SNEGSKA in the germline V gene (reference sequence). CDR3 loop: CSASSLETQYF. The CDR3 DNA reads TGCAGTGCTAGCTCGTTAGAGACCCAGTACTTC.

This CDR3 reads CASSLSAWGNTEAFF. The CDR3 coding sequence is TGTGCCAGCAGCTTATCGGCTTGGGGTAACACTGAAGCTTTCTTT. J is TRBJ1-1 and V is TRBV7-2; unclear D gene. The V end lost 2 bases, the J end lost 2 bases, and 12 bases lay between the germline ends. Germline loops: CDR1 SGHTA, CDR2 FQGNSA. This CDR3 region has 15 residues.